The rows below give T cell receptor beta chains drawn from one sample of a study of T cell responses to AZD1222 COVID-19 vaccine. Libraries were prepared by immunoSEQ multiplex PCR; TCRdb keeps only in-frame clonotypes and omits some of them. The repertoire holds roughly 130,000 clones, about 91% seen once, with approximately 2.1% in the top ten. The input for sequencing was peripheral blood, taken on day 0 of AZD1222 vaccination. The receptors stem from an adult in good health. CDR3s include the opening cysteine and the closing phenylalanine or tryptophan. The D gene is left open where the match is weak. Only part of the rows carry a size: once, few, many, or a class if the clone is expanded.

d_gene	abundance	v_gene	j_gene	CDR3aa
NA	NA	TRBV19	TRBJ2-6	CASRVVGGANVLTF
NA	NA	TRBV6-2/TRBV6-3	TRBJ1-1	CASSYSKGKDRRTEAFF
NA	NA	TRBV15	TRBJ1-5	CATSREVQTRGSSNQPQHF
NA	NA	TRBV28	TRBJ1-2	CAFKSNYGYTF
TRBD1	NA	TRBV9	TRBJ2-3	CASSPSIRGDTQYF
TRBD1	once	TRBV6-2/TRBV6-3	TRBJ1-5	CASSYSGDRNQPQHF
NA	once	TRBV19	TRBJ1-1	CASSGTANTEAFF
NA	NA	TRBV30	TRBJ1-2	CAWWTNRAGYTF
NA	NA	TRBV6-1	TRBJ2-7	CASSDHSKAQESYEQYF
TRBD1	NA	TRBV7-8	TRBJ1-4	CASRRGTAIEKLFF
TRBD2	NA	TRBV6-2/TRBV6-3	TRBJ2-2	CASSHGRTRTGELFF